This entry lists 28 T cell receptor beta chains sequenced from one sample in a study of T-cell memory formation after mild COVID-19. TCRdb re-called the 5' RACE reads with MiXCR, one entry per CDR3 protein. The sample gives about 120,000 distinct CDR3 sequences, around a sixth of which show up once; about 15% is in the top ten. The sequenced sample was PBMCs or a T cell subset sorted from them (not recorded which). Receptors originate from an adult woman who had mild COVID-19 (a few samples of this study predate the infection). Cell type and time point are not known.

The chain recombines TRBV15 with TRBJ2-6; a possible D gene is TRBD2 (5 bases). CDR3 size: 16 residues. Trimming removed 1 base from V and 5 bases from J, with 12 bases in between. CDR1 and CDR2 from the germline V gene are LNHNV and YYDKDF (reference sequence). CDR3 loop: CATSRGSGQRANVLTF. CDR3 bases: TGTGCCACCAGCAGAGGGAGCGGTCAGAGGGCCAACGTCCTGACTTTC.

This clonotype was detected a few times. The V call is TRBV12-3 or TRBV12-4, the J call TRBJ1-1; possible D gene TRBD1, 6 bases. The CDR3 is made up of 15 amino acids. Trimming left V 7 bases short and J 11 bases short, with 26 bases between. DNA for the CDR3: TGTGCCAGCATCCCGGGGGCGGGGCGTGGGACCCCGGCTTTCTTT. It is translated as CASIPGAGRGTPAFF.

The chain couples TRBV7-3 to TRBJ1-1, with TRBD1 identical over 8 bases. The CDR3 is 13 residues long. The germline V gene has CDR1 SGHTA and CDR2 FQGTGA. V trimming: 4 bases; J trimming: 3 bases; junction bases outside the gene matches: 1. CDR3 region: CASSSDRDTEAFF. The CDR3, as DNA: TGTGCCAGCAGCTCGGACAGGGACACTGAAGCTTTCTTT.

This clonotype was seen many times. This chain uses TRBV29-1 with TRBJ2-5; 11 bases are a match to TRBD1. With 7 bases clipped from V and 0 bases from J, the junction kept 7 bases outside the gene matches. CDR1 and CDR2 (germline): SQVTM, ANQGSEA. This CDR3 comprises 15 residues. CDR3 sequence: CSAARDRGDQETQYF. CDR3 sequence (DNA): TGCAGCGCCGCGAGGGACAGGGGGGACCAAGAGACCCAGTACTTC.

This clonotype has only a few counts. V is TRBV7-9 and J is TRBJ2-7; D is possibly TRBD1 or TRBD2 (6 bases each). V dropped 7 bases and J dropped 6 bases, with 19 bases sitting between them. CDR1 is SEHNR and CDR2 is FQNEAQ in the germline V gene (reference sequence). This CDR3 region has 14 residues. The CDR3: CASIRYPGGGEQYF. The CDR3, as DNA: TGTGCCAGCATCCGTTATCCCGGGGGCGGCGAGCAGTACTTC.

The chain joins TRBV6-5 to TRBJ2-7; 9 bases match TRBD2. The V and J ends lost 2 bases and 1 base, in that order; junction bases with no gene match: 3. Looked up from germline, CDR1 is MNHEY and CDR2 is SVGAGI. CDR3 length: 15 residues. The CDR3 sequence: CASSYGAGGSYEQYF. The CDR3 bases are TGTGCCAGCAGTTACGGGGCGGGAGGGTCCTACGAGCAGTACTTC.

The rearrangement joins TRBV7-8 to TRBJ2-7, with 8 bases aligning to TRBD1. The CDR3 totals 13 residues. After removal of 3 bases from V and 6 bases from J, the junction contained 4 bases not matched to a gene. Germline CDR1 and CDR2: SGHVS and FQNEAQ. The CDR3 protein is CASSLPGGGEQYF. The CDR3 coding sequence is TGTGCCAGCAGCTTGCCAGGGGGCGGCGAGCAGTACTTC.

CDR3 sequence: CASSWGTGFGTDTQYF. The CDR3 DNA is TGTGCCAGCAGTTGGGGGACAGGTTTTGGCACAGATACGCAGTATTTT. The chain links TRBV12-3 or TRBV12-4 to TRBJ2-3; 8 nucleotides match TRBD1. The CDR3 consists of 16 residues. V dropped 4 bases and J dropped 1; count of bases not matched to a gene: 7.

The J gene is TRBJ1-5, the V gene TRBV2; TRBD1 is a possible D gene (6 bases). This CDR3 spans 15 amino acids. Between the trimmed V and J ends, which lost 6 bases and 3 bases, there was a span of 15 bases. CDR1 is SNHLY and CDR2 is FYNNEI in the germline V gene. CDR3 sequence (DNA): TGTGCCAGCAGGGTTGCAGGGGTGAACAATCAGCCCCAGCATTTT. Amino acids: CASRVAGVNNQPQHF.

There are a few counts of this clonotype. The chain uses TRBV6-2 or TRBV6-3 and TRBJ2-2; D not certain. CDR1 is MNHEY and CDR2 is SVGEGT in the germline V gene. CDR3 length: 14 residues. Trimming took 4 bases from V and 5 from J, leaving 11 bases between them. The CDR3 sequence is CASSLVGWTGELFF. CDR3 DNA: TGTGCCAGCAGTTTGGTAGGGTGGACCGGGGAGCTGTTTTTT.

This clonotype was seen many times. V gene TRBV7-2 combines with J gene TRBJ2-7, with 9 bases identical to TRBD1. The CDR3 consists of 13 residues. Germline V lookup: CDR1 SGHTA, CDR2 FQGNSA. V dropped 4 bases and J dropped 3; count of bases not matched to a gene: 1. The CDR3 sequence is CASSSTGGYEQYF. CDR3 nucleotides: TGTGCCAGCAGCTCGACAGGGGGCTACGAGCAGTACTTC.

This chain connects TRBV2 to TRBJ2-4; 13 bases fit TRBD2. The CDR3 covers 14 residues. Germline V gives CDR1 SNHLY, CDR2 FYNNEI. V gave up 7 bases and J gave up 9 bases; unmatched junction bases: 6. In DNA, the CDR3 is TGTGCCAGCAAACTAGCGGGAGGGCTGAGCATTCAGTACTTC. This gives the protein CASKLAGGLSIQYF.

The table lists this clonotype with a few counts. CDR3 nucleotide sequence: TGCGCCAGCAGCTTCTCGGCGAGCTACGAGCAGTACTTC. As protein: CASSFSASYEQYF. The chain is built from TRBV5-1 and TRBJ2-7; the D is unclear. Per germline, CDR1 SGHRS and CDR2 YFSETQ. With 2 bases removed from V and 3 bases from J, the gap between germline ends came to 9 bases. This CDR3 has 13 amino acids.

In this sample, this clonotype turned up a few times. The chain couples TRBV20-1 to TRBJ2-3, with a tentative D call TRBD2 (6 bases). Trimming removed 2 bases from V and 2 bases from J, with 20 bases in between. There are 17 residues in the CDR3. Germline V gives CDR1 DFQATT, CDR2 SNEGSKA (reference sequence). CDR3 region: CSARISLGRGVTDTQYF. DNA for the CDR3: TGCAGTGCTAGAATCTCCCTGGGGCGGGGAGTCACAGATACGCAGTATTTT.

This clonotype was seen a few times. The genes are TRBV20-1 and TRBJ2-7; D call uncertain. The CDR3 is made up of 12 amino acids. V was pared by 5 bases and J by 5 bases, with 13 bases between. Germline V gene data show CDR1 as DFQATT and CDR2 as SNEGSKA (reference sequence). The CDR3 spells CSAAVRLNEQYF. The CDR3 DNA reads as TGCAGTGCTGCCGTCCGGCTTAACGAGCAGTACTTC.

The chain recombines TRBV29-1 with TRBJ1-1; D is unresolved. Germline values: CDR1 SQVTM, CDR2 ANQGSEA. The CDR3 is 14 residues long. Trimming removed 3 bases from V and 5 bases from J, with 16 bases in between. The DNA of the CDR3 is TGCAGCGTTGACGAGCGACAAGGTAGAACTGAAGCTTTCTTT. This translates into CSVDERQGRTEAFF.

This clonotype has more than one count but fewer than ten. CDR3 nucleotide sequence: TGTGCCAGCAGCTCCGCAGCGGGACCTATTTATGGCTACACCTTC. Its protein is CASSSAAGPIYGYTF. The chain uses TRBV25-1 and TRBJ1-2; possibly TRBD1 for D (5 bases). The CDR3 is 15 residues long. Looked up from germline, CDR1 is MGHDK and CDR2 is SYGVNS. Trimming pared 6 bases from V and 5 bases from J, leaving 19 bases between.

The CDR3 sequence: CASSRREDTEAFF. The CDR3 DNA reads as TGTGCCAGCAGTCGCAGGGAGGACACTGAAGCTTTCTTT. The rearrangement uses TRBV7-8 and TRBJ1-1; tentatively, D is TRBD1 (5 bases). The germline CDR1 and CDR2 sequences are SGHVS and FQNEAQ. This CDR3 region has 13 residues. Trimming shortened V by 6 bases and J by 3 bases, and 11 bases separated the two germline ends.

The gene calls are TRBV5-1 and TRBJ2-4; no definite D call. V shed 0 bases and J shed 4 bases, with 8 bases lying between them. The CDR3 extends over 14 amino acids. Germline assignment: CDR1 SGHRS and CDR2 YFSETQ. CDR3 DNA sequence: TGCGCCAGCAGCTTGGGTACAGAAAAAAACATTCAGTACTTC. Translated, it gives CASSLGTEKNIQYF.

In its sample, this clonotype was seen a few times. This chain links TRBV6-1 with TRBJ1-3; no clear D gene. Trimming shortened V by 6 bases and J by 0 bases, and 24 bases separated the two germline ends. There are 19 residues in the CDR3. Germline V lookup: CDR1 MNHNS, CDR2 SASEGT. The CDR3 nucleotides are TGTGCCAGCAGACCCGACGGACCTTCTAAGACCCTCTCTGGAAACACCATATATTTT. Translation: CASRPDGPSKTLSGNTIYF.

The CDR3 spells CASSYRDRAPYEQYF. The DNA for the CDR3 is TGTGCCAGCAGTTACAGGGACAGGGCCCCCTACGAGCAGTACTTC. The rearrangement joins TRBV6-5 to TRBJ2-7; 9 nucleotides agree with TRBD1. The V segment lost 2 bases and the J segment 2 bases; nucleotides outside the gene matches: 4. This CDR3 is built from 15 residues. Germline values: CDR1 MNHEY, CDR2 SVGAGI.

The CDR3 region is CASSVYQRGGRRTDTQYF. The CDR3 DNA reads TGTGCCAGCAGTGTTTACCAGCGGGGGGGCCGGCGCACAGATACGCAGTATTTT. This sequence joins TRBV2 and TRBJ2-3, with 10 bases that match TRBD2. From germline, CDR1 is SNHLY and CDR2 FYNNEI. The V segment lost 4 bases and the J segment 1 base; nucleotides outside the gene matches: 11. This CDR3 has 18 amino acids.

The sample holds a few counts of this clonotype. The chain joins TRBV12-2 to TRBJ2-2; the D call in the table, TRBD2, was not verified against the DNA. TRBV12-2 is listed as a pseudogene. The CDR3 has 16 residues. CDR3 protein: CASRWPGLALTGELFF. DNA for the CDR3: TGTGCAAGTCGCTGGCCGGGACTAGCGCTCACCGGGGAGCTGTTTTTT.

This chain links TRBV19 with TRBJ2-7; D not certain. The CDR3 consists of 13 residues. The germline gives CDR1 LNHDA, CDR2 SQIVND (reference sequence). Trimming cost V 3 bases and J 1 base, with 7 bases left between them. CDR3 protein: CASSMGSSYEQYF. CDR3 bases: TGTGCCAGTAGTATGGGATCATCCTACGAGCAGTACTTC.

V is TRBV6-6 and J is TRBJ2-1; possible D gene TRBD2, 6 bases. Trimming removed 6 bases at V and 7 bases at J, with 16 bases between. This CDR3 region has 14 residues. CDR1 is MNHNY, CDR2 SVGAGI, per germline (reference sequence). The CDR3 region is CASSHASGENEQFF. For the CDR3, the DNA is TGTGCCAGCAGCCACGCTTCGGGGGAGAATGAGCAGTTCTTC.

In its sample, this clonotype was seen a few times. CDR3 loop: CASSYFGGAAYEQYF. CDR3 coding DNA: TGTGCCAGCAGTTACTTCGGTGGAGCGGCCTACGAGCAGTACTTC. The V gene is TRBV6-2 or TRBV6-3, the J gene TRBJ2-7, with D maybe TRBD2 (5 bases). Trimming shortened V by 1 base and J by 2 bases, and 12 bases separated the two germline ends. This CDR3 has 15 residues. The germline gives CDR1 MNHEY, CDR2 SVGEGT.

This clonotype showed up just a few times. This chain uses TRBV12-3 or TRBV12-4 with TRBJ2-1, with unresolved D. V dropped 2 bases and J dropped 4 bases, with 9 bases sitting between them. The CDR3 contains 14 residues. The CDR3 DNA reads as TGTGCCAGCAGTTTATTACACCCTTACAATGAGCAGTTCTTC. Its translation: CASSLLHPYNEQFF.

This sequence joins TRBV3-1 and TRBJ2-3; 7 bases match TRBD2. Unmatched junction bases numbered 4, after V lost 4 bases and J lost 0 bases. CDR3 length: 15 residues. Per the germline V gene, CDR1 is LGHDT and CDR2 is YNNKEL (reference sequence). CDR3 loop: CASSPRGISTDTQYF. In DNA, the CDR3 is TGTGCCAGCAGCCCGCGGGGGATAAGCACAGATACGCAGTATTTT.